This T cell receptor beta chain was sequenced for a study of T cells after yellow fever vaccination (dated by TCRdb to between 2017 and 2020). Regarding the study in general: Using CD3, CD45RA, CCR7 and CD95 staining, memory subsets (EM, EMRA, CM and Tscm) were sorted on a BD FACS Aria III. Libraries from fractions with low cell numbers were prepared with the SMART-Seq v4 Ultra Low Input RNA kit. Bulk TCR alpha and beta repertoires were sequenced longitudinally to track T-cell clones before and after primary and booster YFV17D yellow fever vaccination. The cohort comprised two healthy male donors, one aged 18 to 30 and one aged 30 to 40 years. Blood was collected at multiple timepoints before and after primary and secondary immunization, and bulk PBMC replicates and cell subsets were isolated. Memory subsets were sorted on days 0, 15 and 45 and at 18 months following primary vaccination, and on days 0, 15 and 45 following the 30-year booster. Paper-wide results and their limitations: Computational filtering was required because FACS-sorted repertoires could contain abundant contaminating clonotypes from the bulk population. The secondary T-cell response was weaker than the primary response but faster, peaking on day 5 instead of day 15. A small fraction of clonotypes showed up in both the CD4 and CD8 compartments, probably as a result of convergent recombination. On day 0, almost all vaccine-responding clonotypes were found to be below detection in the sorted memory subsets. Because only a couple of donors were included in the study, the extent to which the findings can be generalized is limited. After the booster, most clones that had expanded after primary vaccination were detected again (about 97% of CD4 and around nine tenths of CD8), suggesting broad maintenance of memory.

This clonotype was picked up many times. No per-base quality is available; no much larger clone lies one base away. Looking up the germline V gene yields CDR1 SGHRS and CDR2 YFSETQ. The CDR3, cysteine through phenylalanine, is 16 amino acids long. Solely the CDR3 DNA is kept, with 48 bases framed from the first base. V is cut back by 4 bases and J by 5 bases, with 6 bases in the junction unmatched. The sequencing machine was an Illumina NovaSeq 6000. TCR cDNA was synthesized by 5'RACE template switching, which introduced a universal primer site and unique molecular identifiers. Priming for cDNA synthesis came from both the TCR alpha and TCR beta constant segments. Libraries were amplified in two PCR steps, with sample barcodes and sequencing adapters added in the second step. Libraries were sequenced on Illumina HiSeq 2500 (2x100 bp) or NovaSeq (2x150 bp). Concerning the study's data processing: Demultiplexing of reads and collapsing into UMI consensus sequences were performed with MIGEC, and V(D)J alignment was carried out with MiXCR. Clonotypes responding to the vaccine were identified with edgeR on replicate PBMC samples, with the criteria of FDR below 0.01 and a log2 fold change above 5 up to day 15. CD4 or CD8 identity was assigned to each bulk clonotype according to whether the clonotype was present at higher abundance in the sequenced CD4 repertoire or the sequenced CD8 repertoire. To estimate the distribution of each clone across memory phenotypes, clonotype frequencies in memory subsets were weighted by FACS-sorted cell numbers. Through fastp at Q25 and MiXCR, TCRdb rebuilt clones from the public reads, retaining in-frame beta chains. Each entry merges the rows of one CDR3 protein and shows their most common DNA and genes. TCRdb, not the authors, supplied the V and J calls. The sample table shows 45,000 to 60,000 distinct CDR3 sequences, and 4.5% to 6% are seen once. In total, the top ten clones hold roughly 28% of the sample.

Explained via the paper, the treatment or condition label denotes: live attenuated yellow fever vaccine strain. PBMCs were isolated from peripheral blood using a standard Ficoll-Paque protocol. The RNeasy Micro Kit was used to extract RNA from sorted memory subsets. The chain joins TRBV5-1 to TRBJ2-3, with 14 bases matching TRBD2. The material was PBMCs, either bulk or a sorted T-cell subset (CD4+, CD8+, memory, or dextramer-sorted; not recorded which), obtained on the day of the yellow fever booster vaccination. The clonotype comes from a man younger than 35 who received the YFV17D yellow fever vaccine. The CDR3 sequence is CASSLGLAGGVDTQYF. The DNA reads as follows: TGCGCCAGCAGCCTCGGACTAGCGGGGGGCGTAGATACGCAGTATTTT.